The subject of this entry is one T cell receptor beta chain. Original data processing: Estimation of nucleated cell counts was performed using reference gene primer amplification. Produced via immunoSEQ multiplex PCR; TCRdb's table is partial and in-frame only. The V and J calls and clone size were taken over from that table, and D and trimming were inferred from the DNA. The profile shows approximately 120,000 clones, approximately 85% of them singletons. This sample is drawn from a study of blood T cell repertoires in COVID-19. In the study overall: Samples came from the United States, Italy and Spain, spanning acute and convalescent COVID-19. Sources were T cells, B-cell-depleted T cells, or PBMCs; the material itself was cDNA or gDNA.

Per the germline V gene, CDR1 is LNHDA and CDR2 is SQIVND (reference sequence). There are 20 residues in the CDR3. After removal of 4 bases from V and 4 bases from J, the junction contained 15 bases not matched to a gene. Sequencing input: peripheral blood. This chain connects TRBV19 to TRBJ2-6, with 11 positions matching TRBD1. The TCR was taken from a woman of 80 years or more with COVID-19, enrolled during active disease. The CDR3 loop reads CASSTRYPGTGGSGANVLTF. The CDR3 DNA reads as TGTGCCAGTAGTACTCGTTATCCCGGGACAGGGGGTTCAGGGGCCAACGTCCTGACTTTC.